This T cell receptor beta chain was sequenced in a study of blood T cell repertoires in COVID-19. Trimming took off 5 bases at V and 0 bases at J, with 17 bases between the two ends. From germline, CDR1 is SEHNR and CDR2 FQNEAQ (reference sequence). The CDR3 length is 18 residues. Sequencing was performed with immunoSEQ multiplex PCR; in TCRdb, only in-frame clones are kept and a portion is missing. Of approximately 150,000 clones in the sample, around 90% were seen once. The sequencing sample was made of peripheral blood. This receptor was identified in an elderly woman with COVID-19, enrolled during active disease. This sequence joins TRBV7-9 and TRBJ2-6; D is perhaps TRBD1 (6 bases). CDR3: CASSKLTGPLSGANVLTF. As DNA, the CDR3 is TGTGCCAGCAGCAAACTGACAGGCCCTCTCTCTGGGGCCAACGTCCTGACTTTC.